A selection of T cell receptor beta chains follows, all from one sample in a study of response to subunit inactivated influenza vaccine. One entry per CDR3 protein results from TCRdb running MiXCR on the RT-PCR reads. The sample consists of more than 550,000 distinct CDR3 sequences, 10% to 15% of them appearing once. The material was PBMCs from blood, obtained on the day of vaccination. The receptor set was obtained from a man aged 50-59 years who received an inactivated influenza vaccine. Each CDR3 is given with its conserved first and last residue. Each record gives: clone size, J gene, D gene, V gene, CDR3 protein, CDR3 DNA. A D gene is named only where the DNA matches it firmly. A clone size is listed for some rows: how often the clone was seen (once, few, many), or a class if it is expanded.

many TRBJ2-5 - TRBV28 CASSFATTSSQYF TGTGCCAGCAGTTTCGCGACTACGAGTTCCCAGTACTTC
many TRBJ2-3 TRBD2 TRBV5-1 CASSLLAGASTDTQYF TGCGCCAGCAGCTTACTAGCGGGAGCTAGCACAGATACGCAGTATTTT
- TRBJ2-5 - TRBV7-9 CASSSPESLRETQYF TGTGCCAGCAGCTCGCCCGAGAGTCTACGAGAGACCCAGTACTTC
- TRBJ1-5 - TRBV20-1 CSASPGRGGNQPQHF TGCAGTGCTAGCCCGGGAAGGGGGGGCAATCAGCCCCAGCATTTT
- TRBJ2-3 - TRBV11-2 CASSPGGARFWADTQYF TGTGCCAGCAGCCCCGGTGGGGCGCGGTTTTGGGCAGATACGCAGTATTTT
- TRBJ2-7 - TRBV6-1 CASSVSLAGLSYEQYF TGTGCCAGCAGTGTGTCCCTGGCAGGGTTGTCCTACGAGCAGTACTTC
- TRBJ2-3 - TRBV6-5 CASSPPVTPSTDTQYF TGTGCCAGCAGCCCCCCGGTAACTCCTAGCACAGATACGCAGTATTTT
many TRBJ2-6 - TRBV7-9 CASSPGSGTGANVLTF TGTGCCAGCAGCCCAGGGTCAGGAACTGGGGCCAACGTCCTGACTTTC
- TRBJ2-7 - TRBV12-3/TRBV12-4 CASRRLDSGAYEQYF TGTGCCAGCAGGAGGTTGGACTCGGGAGCCTACGAGCAGTACTTC
few TRBJ2-1 - TRBV7-2 CASSLDVGEQFF TGTGCCAGCAGCTTGGACGTTGGAGAGCAGTTCTTC
few TRBJ2-7 TRBD2 TRBV27 CASSTPSGLRWNEQYF TGTGCCAGCAGTACCCCTAGCGGGCTCCGGTGGAACGAGCAGTACTTC
many TRBJ2-7 TRBD2 TRBV29-1 CSVGGRIAGAGGSYEQYF TGCAGCGTTGGGGGCAGAATAGCGGGGGCGGGAGGCTCCTACGAGCAGTACTTC
few TRBJ1-2 - TRBV12-3/TRBV12-4 CASSSTQAGYTF TGTGCCAGCAGCTCAACCCAAGCTGGCTACACCTTC
- TRBJ2-7 - TRBV7-2 CASSWGTLYEQYF TGTGCCAGCAGCTGGGGAACCCTCTACGAGCAGTACTTC
- TRBJ2-4 - TRBV20-1 CSAFTGMLAKNIQYF TGCAGTGCTTTTACTGGGATGCTAGCCAAAAACATTCAGTACTTC
- TRBJ1-2 - TRBV28 CASAFGDYGYTF TGTGCCAGCGCCTTTGGGGACTATGGCTACACCTTC
- TRBJ2-1 TRBD2 TRBV28 CASSPHSGGSYNEQFF TGTGCCAGCAGTCCGCATAGCGGGGGCTCCTACAATGAGCAGTTCTTC
- TRBJ2-6 TRBD2 TRBV27 CASRGGQRIRSSGANVLTF TGTGCCAGCCGCGGGGGGCAACGAATTCGGAGCTCTGGGGCCAACGTCCTGACTTTC
few TRBJ2-4 - TRBV7-2 CASSPHRDSLAKNIQYF TGTGCCAGCAGCCCACACCGGGACTCTCTAGCCAAAAACATTCAGTACTTC
few TRBJ1-3 - TRBV28 CASIGLGNTIYF TGTGCCAGCATCGGTCTCGGAAACACCATATATTTT
- TRBJ1-2 TRBD1 TRBV28 CASSEGARYGYTF TGTGCCAGCAGTGAGGGGGCCCGGTATGGCTACACCTTC
few TRBJ1-5 - TRBV6-1 CASKGGGLGNQPQHF TGTGCCAGCAAAGGCGGAGGGTTGGGCAATCAGCCCCAGCATTTT
- TRBJ2-1 - TRBV7-9 CASSPPATGNEQFF TGTGCCAGCAGCCCTCCCGCCACCGGCAATGAGCAGTTCTTC
- TRBJ2-2 - TRBV6-4 CASSDSYPSGELFF TGTGCCAGCAGTGACTCTTATCCCAGCGGGGAGCTGTTTTTT
few TRBJ2-4 - TRBV4-2 CASSQVNRVAKNIQYF TGTGCCAGCAGCCAAGTTAACAGGGTGGCCAAAAACATTCAGTACTTC
few TRBJ2-3 TRBD1 TRBV16 CASSLWTGRDTQYF TGTGCCAGCAGCCTCTGGACAGGGCGAGATACGCAGTATTTT
once TRBJ2-5 - TRBV5-1 CASSSQRPETQYF TGCGCCAGCAGCTCCCAAAGACCCGAGACCCAGTACTTC
many TRBJ2-1 - TRBV6-2/TRBV6-3 CASSYSTSLKVYNEQFF TGTGCCAGCAGTTACTCGACTAGTCTCAAAGTCTACAATGAGCAGTTCTTC
few TRBJ2-7 TRBD2 TRBV20-1 CSAKSGRAYEQYF TGCAGTGCTAAAAGCGGGAGGGCCTACGAGCAGTACTTC
once TRBJ2-7 - TRBV7-2 CAIRGGARYEQYF TGTGCCATAAGGGGCGGAGCCCGCTACGAGCAGTACTTC
few TRBJ1-2 - TRBV3-1 CASSPSLLILGQGGYTF TGTGCCAGCAGCCCGTCCTTATTAATCCTGGGTCAAGGCGGCTACACCTTC
many TRBJ2-4 TRBD2 TRBV4-2 CASSQEPSGALAKNIQYF TGTGCCAGCAGCCAAGAGCCTAGCGGGGCCCTAGCCAAAAACATTCAGTACTTC
- TRBJ2-3 TRBD1 TRBV6-5 CASSYARGLADTQYF TGTGCCAGCAGTTACGCCAGGGGGCTCGCAGATACGCAGTATTTT
- TRBJ2-7 TRBD1 TRBV18 CASSVLPGQGAYEQYF TGTGCCAGCTCAGTACTCCCGGGACAGGGGGCCTACGAGCAGTACTTC
few TRBJ2-7 - TRBV28 CASTLDWGRAYEQYF TGTGCCAGCACTCTTGATTGGGGGCGCGCCTACGAGCAGTACTTC
few TRBJ2-1 - TRBV6-5 CASSYSRDKYNEQFF TGTGCCAGCAGTTACTCCCGGGACAAGTACAATGAGCAGTTCTTC
few TRBJ2-6 - TRBV19 CASSVRRPSGANVLTF TGTGCCAGTAGTGTCAGACGCCCCTCTGGGGCCAACGTCCTGACTTTC
- TRBJ1-2 - TRBV4-1 CASSSGGLGNYGYTF TGCGCCAGCAGCTCAGGAGGCCTGGGAAACTATGGCTACACCTTC
few TRBJ2-7 - TRBV28 CASSLSGIVYEQYF TGTGCCAGCAGTTTGTCGGGTATAGTGTACGAGCAGTACTTC
- TRBJ2-2 - TRBV9 CASTVWDDGELFF TGTGCCAGCACCGTCTGGGACGACGGGGAGCTGTTTTTT
- TRBJ2-5 TRBD1 TRBV23-1 CASSQPDRGWEETQYF TGCGCCAGCAGTCAACCCGACAGGGGCTGGGAGGAGACCCAGTACTTC
few TRBJ2-3 - TRBV5-1 CASREGGHTDTQYF TGCGCCAGCAGAGAAGGGGGACACACAGATACGCAGTATTTT
- TRBJ2-1 - TRBV4-2 CASSPAGGSEQFF TGTGCCAGCAGCCCAGCTGGAGGAAGCGAGCAGTTCTTC
- TRBJ2-4 - TRBV9 CASSDGILGAGKNIQYF TGTGCCAGCAGCGACGGGATACTCGGGGCTGGCAAAAACATTCAGTACTTC
- TRBJ2-3 - TRBV20-1 CSARVGLGTDTQYF TGCAGTGCTAGAGTTGGGCTGGGCACAGATACGCAGTATTTT
- TRBJ2-7 - TRBV20-1 CSADLGWRGLKMQYF TGCAGTGCCGATCTGGGGTGGAGGGGGCTTAAGATGCAGTACTTC
few TRBJ2-1 TRBD1 TRBV19 CASSPGQGYEQFF TGTGCCAGTAGTCCGGGACAGGGCTATGAGCAGTTCTTC
many TRBJ2-3 - TRBV12-3/TRBV12-4 CASSFRGGSTDTQYF TGTGCCAGCAGTTTCCGCGGAGGGAGCACAGATACGCAGTATTTT
many TRBJ2-3 - TRBV5-6 CASSKISTDTQYF TGTGCCAGCAGCAAAATAAGCACAGATACGCAGTATTTT
few TRBJ2-1 TRBD2 TRBV24-1 CATSGSGKPYNEQFF TGTGCCACCAGTGGGAGCGGGAAGCCCTACAATGAGCAGTTCTTC
many TRBJ2-5 - TRBV5-1 CASSLEPQETQYF TGCGCCAGCAGCTTGGAACCCCAAGAGACCCAGTACTTC
many TRBJ2-2 - TRBV5-1 CASSLAGNTGELFF TGTGCCAGCAGTTTAGCAGGGAACACCGGGGAGCTGTTTTTT
few TRBJ2-7 TRBD2 TRBV20-1 CSAAGTSGTSSYEQYF TGCAGTGCTGCCGGGACTAGCGGGACGAGCTCCTACGAGCAGTACTTC
- TRBJ2-7 - TRBV5-6 CASGLQDSYEQYF TGTGCCAGCGGGCTGCAGGACTCCTACGAGCAGTACTTC
few TRBJ2-7 - TRBV4-1 CASSPSAHMGNEQYF TGCGCCAGCAGCCCGTCCGCCCACATGGGAAACGAGCAGTACTTC
few TRBJ2-7 - TRBV9 CASSPPGKTSF TGTGCCAGCAGCCCCCCAGGGAAGACTTCCTTC
few TRBJ1-2 - TRBV21-1 CASSSYRRGYTF TGTGCCAGCAGCTCGTACAGGCGGGGCTACACCTTC
- TRBJ1-1 TRBD1 TRBV20-1 CSARDKFGQGIRTEAFF TGCAGTGCTAGAGATAAATTTGGACAGGGGATTAGGACTGAAGCTTTCTTT
- TRBJ1-3 - TRBV4-2 CASSQGVYSGNTIYF TGTGCCAGCAGCCAGGGGGTTTACTCTGGAAACACCATATATTTT
once TRBJ2-1 - TRBV7-8 CASSLGRFYEQFF TGTGCCAGCAGCTTAGGACGGTTCTATGAGCAGTTCTTC